Below are 20 T cell receptor beta chains sequenced from a single sample in a study of vaccination effects on CD4 cells after COVID-19. When ten to eleven days of culture had elapsed, CD4+ T cells were isolated. Here immunoSEQ multiplex PCR was the method, and the copy in TCRdb shows in-frame clones only, minus some. Found here are 50,000 or so clones, approximately 70% of them singletons; the top ten hold 4.5% to 6.5%. The antigens these receptors bind are not known. Here the sequenced sample was CD4+ T cells from PBMCs cultured without peptide, taken before COVID-19 vaccination. Every receptor here comes from a human donor who received a COVID-19 vaccine.

This clone occurred once. V gene TRBV27 combines with J gene TRBJ1-6; 10 nucleotides line up with TRBD1. CDR1 is MNHEY and CDR2 is SMNVEV in the germline V gene (reference sequence). The CDR3 loop spans 19 amino acids. V lost 3 bases to trimming and J lost 2 bases; unmatched junction nucleotides: 10. Written as DNA, the CDR3 is TGTGCCAGCAGTTTGTGGGCCCGACAGGGGGCGGCCTATAATTCACCCCTCCACTTT. Translating it yields CASSLWARQGAAYNSPLHF.

The CDR3 nucleotides read TGTGCCAGCAGCGTCTCCCCCGGGGACAGGGGTAGCGGGGGTCCCACAGATACGCAGTATTTT. Protein sequence: CASSVSPGDRGSGGPTDTQYF. V is TRBV21-1 and J is TRBJ2-3; the table's TRBD2 call for D was not verified on the DNA. TRBV21-1 has pseudogene status. The CDR3 runs to 21 residues.

This chain links TRBV9 with TRBJ1-1; no reliable D call. The CDR3 is made up of 14 amino acids. CDR1 and CDR2 from the germline V gene are SGDLS and YYNGEE. Trimming stripped 3 bases from V and 7 bases from J, with 16 bases between. The CDR3 sequence is CASSAGLPEGEAFF. In DNA, the CDR3 is TGTGCCAGCAGCGCCGGACTCCCCGAGGGTGAAGCTTTCTTT.

The chain couples TRBV19 to TRBJ2-3; the match to TRBD2 covers 7 bases. The CDR3 is made up of 16 amino acids. In germline, CDR1 is LNHDA, CDR2 SQIVND (reference sequence). Trimming at V came to 1 base and at J to 4 bases, leaving 8 bases not matched to a gene. CDR3 amino acids: CASSIVRTSYPDTQYF. The CDR3 DNA follows: TGTGCCAGTAGTATAGTCCGGACTAGTTATCCAGATACGCAGTATTTT. The full variable domain, in which reference TRBV19 and TRBJ2-3 provide the parts outside the CDR3, is DGGITQSPKYLFRKEGQNVTLSCEQNLNHDAMYWYRQDPGQGLRLIYYSQIVNDFQKGDIAEGYSVSREKKESFPLTVTSAQKNPTAFYLCASSIVRTSYPDTQYFGPGTRLTVL.

The chain joins TRBV10-3 to TRBJ2-7; 8 positions agree with TRBD1. CDR1 ENHRY and CDR2 SYGVKD come from the germline V gene. With 4 bases clipped from V and 0 bases from J, the junction kept 5 bases outside the gene matches. CDR3 length equals 15 residues. CDR3 loop: CAISGDRRSSYEQYF. The CDR3 bases are TGTGCCATCAGTGGGGACAGGCGAAGCTCCTACGAGCAGTACTTC.

The chain links TRBV4-3 to TRBJ1-1; tentative D call: TRBD1 (6 bases). V was cut by 0 bases and J by 5 bases, with 13 bases left in between. The germline gives CDR1 LGHNA, CDR2 YSLEER. There are 15 residues in the CDR3. In DNA, the CDR3 is TGCGCCAGCAGCCAAGAATGGGGGGCGAGGACTGAAGCTTTCTTT. Translating gives CASSQEWGARTEAFF.

The J gene is TRBJ2-5, the V gene TRBV2, with 8 bases identical to TRBD2. The CDR3 runs 14 residues. Germline trimming cut 6 bases from V and 2 bases from J; bases unmatched to any gene: 5. Germline assignment: CDR1 SNHLY and CDR2 FYNNEI. CDR3 loop: CASRPLAGQETQYF. CDR3 nucleotide sequence: TGTGCCAGCAGGCCCTTAGCGGGGCAAGAGACCCAGTACTTC.

In this sample, this clone turned up a few times. V and J are TRBV4-1 and TRBJ2-7, with D possibly TRBD2 on 6 matching bases. The CDR3 has 14 amino acids. Trimming stripped 1 base from V and 2 bases from J, with 9 bases between. Germline V lookup: CDR1 MGHRA, CDR2 YSYEKL. This CDR3 reads CASSQVGGTYEQYF. CDR3 bases: TGCGCCAGCAGCCAAGTCGGCGGGACCTACGAGCAGTACTTC.

The chain combines TRBV6-5 with TRBJ1-2; D is unclear. Germline-derived CDR1 and CDR2 are MNHEY and SVGAGI. V was shortened by 5 bases and J by 0 bases, with 1 base between the two germline ends. The CDR3 consists of 11 residues. The CDR3 DNA sequence: TGTGCCAGCAGTACTAACTATGGCTACACCTTC. This gives the protein CASSTNYGYTF.

V and J are TRBV5-5 and TRBJ2-6, with D maybe TRBD2 (6 bases). Per germline, CDR1 SGHKS and CDR2 YYEKEE (reference sequence). V was pared by 3 bases and J by 8 bases, with 15 bases between. This CDR3 comprises 15 residues. The CDR3 loop is CASSSLTGTSNVLTF. Here the CDR3 DNA reads TGTGCCAGCAGCTCCTTGACCGGGACTTCCAACGTCCTGACTTTC.

V and J are TRBV19 and TRBJ2-3, with 8 bases fitting TRBD1. Losses at the gene ends were 7 bases for V and 4 bases for J; bases not matched to a gene: 4. Looked up from germline, CDR1 is LNHDA and CDR2 is SQIVND (reference sequence). This CDR3 is 13 amino acids long. The CDR3 bases are TGTGCCAGTACCCAGACAGGGGCAGATACGCAGTATTTT. It is translated as CASTQTGADTQYF.

The rearrangement links TRBV12-5 to TRBJ1-6; D gene uncertain. Germline loops: CDR1 LGHNT, CDR2 FRNRAP. The CDR3 is 13 amino acids. V was clipped by 1 base and J by 6 bases, with 4 bases between them. The CDR3 DNA follows: TGTGCTAGTGGTTTGGATAGTAATTCACCCCTCCACTTT. This codes for CASGLDSNSPLHF.

This chain joins TRBV6-5 and TRBJ1-2; 10 bases match TRBD1. Germline V gene sequence: CDR1 MNHEY, CDR2 SVGAGI. V lost 4 bases and J lost 5; bases outside the gene matches: 7. This CDR3 is 15 amino acids long. As DNA, the CDR3 is TGTGCCAGCAGTTTAGGGGACAGGGGCGTGTATGGCTACACCTTC. This encodes CASSLGDRGVYGYTF.

This clone was picked up a small number of times. The CDR3 loop reads CAIGQGGQPQHF. The CDR3 bases are TGTGCAATCGGACAGGGGGGTCAGCCCCAGCATTTT. The genes are TRBV30 and TRBJ1-5, with 10 bases identical to TRBD1. Germline V gene lookup returns CDR1 GTSNPN and CDR2 SVGIG (reference sequence). CDR3 length: 12 residues.

In its sample, this clone was seen once. The CDR3 bases are TGTGCCAGTAATGGACAGGGGAGAGAGACCCAGTACTTC. Its protein is CASNGQGRETQYF. V usage is TRBV2 and J usage is TRBJ2-5, with 9 bases lining up with TRBD1. This CDR3 comprises 13 residues. CDR1 is SNHLY, CDR2 FYNNEI, per germline. V lost 9 bases and J lost 4; bases outside the gene matches: 6.

The chain uses TRBV7-2 and TRBJ2-1, with 7 bases lining up with TRBD2. Germline V gene sequence: CDR1 SGHTA, CDR2 FQGNSA. The ends lost 1 base at V and 9 bases at J; junction bases unmatched: 12. This CDR3 has 16 residues. The CDR3 coding sequence is TGTGCCAGCAGCTTAGTAGCGCTTGGACTAGGCGGTGAGCAGTTCTTC. It encodes CASSLVALGLGGEQFF.

The count of this clone is one. V is TRBV5-5 and J is TRBJ1-1, with TRBD1 identical over 8 bases. This CDR3 has 14 amino acids. From germline, CDR1 is SGHKS and CDR2 YYEKEE (reference sequence). The V and J ends lost 5 bases and 1 base, in that order; junction bases with no gene match: 4. The CDR3: CASRPGTGNTEAFF. CDR3 sequence (DNA): TGTGCCAGCAGACCCGGGACAGGGAACACTGAAGCTTTCTTT.

The V and J genes are TRBV7-5 and TRBJ1-1; no DNA check was done on the table's D call, TRBD1. TRBV7-5 is annotated as a pseudogene. The CDR3 spans 16 residues. The CDR3 DNA is TGTGCCAGAAGCCGGGGACATGTATTACCGAACACTGAAGCTTTCTTT. Protein product: CARSRGHVLPNTEAFF.

The rearrangement uses TRBV19 and TRBJ2-1; D uncertain. The V end was cut by 1 base, the J end by 10 bases, with 5 bases between. CDR1 and CDR2 from the germline V gene are LNHDA and SQIVND (reference sequence). CDR3 length equals 11 residues. In DNA, the CDR3 is TGTGCCAGTAGTATAGCAAGGGAGCAGTTCTTC. Translation gives CASSIAREQFF. Based on the CDR3 plus reference TRBV19 and TRBJ2-1, the full variable domain is DGGITQSPKYLFRKEGQNVTLSCEQNLNHDAMYWYRQDPGQGLRLIYYSQIVNDFQKGDIAEGYSVSREKKESFPLTVTSAQKNPTAFYLCASSIAREQFFGPGTRLTVL.

The V gene is TRBV6-2 or TRBV6-3, the J gene TRBJ2-1; either TRBD1 or TRBD2 may supply D (5 bases each). This CDR3 region has 15 residues. V was cut by 3 bases and J by 4 bases, with 13 bases left in between. Germline values: CDR1 MNHEY, CDR2 SVGEGT. In nucleotides, the CDR3 is TGTGCCAGCAGTTATGGGACCTCGACTTACAATGAGCAGTTCTTC. As protein: CASSYGTSTYNEQFF.